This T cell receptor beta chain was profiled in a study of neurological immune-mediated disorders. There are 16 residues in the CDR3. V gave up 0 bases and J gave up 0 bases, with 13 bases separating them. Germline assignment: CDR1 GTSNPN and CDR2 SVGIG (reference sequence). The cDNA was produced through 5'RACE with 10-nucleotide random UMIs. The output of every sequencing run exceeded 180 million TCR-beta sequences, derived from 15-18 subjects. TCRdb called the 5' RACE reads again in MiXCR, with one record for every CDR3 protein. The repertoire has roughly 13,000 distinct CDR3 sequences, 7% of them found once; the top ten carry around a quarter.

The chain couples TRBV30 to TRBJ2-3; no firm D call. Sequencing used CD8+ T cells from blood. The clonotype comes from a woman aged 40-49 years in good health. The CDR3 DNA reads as TGTGCCTGGAGTGTTATTGAACGGCTTAGCACAGATACGCAGTATTTT. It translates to CAWSVIERLSTDTQYF. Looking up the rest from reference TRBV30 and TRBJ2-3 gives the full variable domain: SQTIHQWPATLVQPVGSPLSLECTVEGTSNPNLYWYRQAAGRGLQLLFYSVGIGQISSEVPQNLSASRPQDRQFILSSKKLLLSDSGFYLCAWSVIERLSTDTQYFGPGTRLTVL.